This is a list of T cell receptor beta chains from one sample in a study of blood T cell repertoires in COVID-19. Libraries were prepared by immunoSEQ multiplex PCR; TCRdb keeps only in-frame clonotypes and omits some of them. The repertoire holds approximately 110,000 clones, with 85% to 90% as singletons. Sequenced: peripheral blood. The receptors derive from a woman of 80 years or more with acute or convalescent COVID-19. The CDR3 runs from the conserved cysteine through the conserved F or W. The order of the fields is clone size, D gene, V gene, J gene, CDR3 DNA, CDR3 protein. A D gene is named only where the DNA matches it firmly. A row's size may be missing; if present it is once, few, many or a size class.

clone_size: NA
d_call: NA
v_call: TRBV28
j_call: TRBJ1-2
cdr3_nt: TGTGCCAGCAGTTTCCCAACACAGTATGGCTACACCTTC
cdr3_aa: CASSFPTQYGYTF

clone_size: NA
d_call: NA
v_call: TRBV7-6
j_call: TRBJ2-2
cdr3_nt: TGTGCCAGCAGCTTAGCTAGCTTCACCGGGGAGCTGTTTTTT
cdr3_aa: CASSLASFTGELFF

clone_size: NA
d_call: NA
v_call: TRBV13
j_call: TRBJ1-1
cdr3_nt: TGTGCCAGCAGCTCCGGGGATCCGAACACTGAAGCTTTCTTT
cdr3_aa: CASSSGDPNTEAFF

clone_size: NA
d_call: NA
v_call: TRBV4-2
j_call: TRBJ2-3
cdr3_nt: TGTGCCAGCAGCCAAGTTACGGGGTCAGATACGCAGTATTTT
cdr3_aa: CASSQVTGSDTQYF

clone_size: NA
d_call: TRBD1
v_call: TRBV24-1
j_call: TRBJ1-2
cdr3_nt: TGTGCCACCAGGGGACAGGGGAACTATGGCTACACCTTC
cdr3_aa: CATRGQGNYGYTF

clone_size: NA
d_call: NA
v_call: TRBV18
j_call: TRBJ1-1
cdr3_nt: TGTGCCAGCTCACCTCCAGGATGGAACACTGAAGCTTTCTTT
cdr3_aa: CASSPPGWNTEAFF

clone_size: NA
d_call: NA
v_call: TRBV7-9
j_call: TRBJ2-2
cdr3_nt: TGTGCCAGCAGGCCAGGGGTCGGCGGGGAGCTGTTTTTT
cdr3_aa: CASRPGVGGELFF

clone_size: NA
d_call: NA
v_call: TRBV29-1
j_call: TRBJ1-2
cdr3_nt: TGCAGCGTGGAGGGGGGCTACACCTTC
cdr3_aa: CSVEGGYTF

clone_size: NA
d_call: TRBD2
v_call: TRBV19
j_call: TRBJ2-3
cdr3_nt: TGTGCCAGTAGTAGTCGTTGGGTCGGAACTAGCGTGGTTCTGGCGCAGTATTTT
cdr3_aa: CASSSRWVGTSVVLAQYF

clone_size: NA
d_call: TRBD1
v_call: TRBV11-2
j_call: TRBJ1-3
cdr3_nt: TGTGCCAGCAGCACTCAGGGGGCTGGTGGAAACACCATATATTTT
cdr3_aa: CASSTQGAGGNTIYF

clone_size: NA
d_call: TRBD1
v_call: TRBV7-8
j_call: TRBJ2-3
cdr3_nt: TGTGCCAGCAGCTTAGGCGACAGGGGCCACCGGGACTTT
cdr3_aa: CASSLGDRGHRDF

clone_size: NA
d_call: NA
v_call: TRBV2
j_call: TRBJ1-5
cdr3_nt: TGTGCCAGCAGTGAAGCGTTTCGGACTTTGAGCAATCAGCCCCAGCATTTT
cdr3_aa: CASSEAFRTLSNQPQHF

clone_size: NA
d_call: NA
v_call: TRBV7-2
j_call: TRBJ1-6
cdr3_nt: TGTGCCAGCAGCTTAGCCGGGACTAACAATTCACCCCTCCACTTT
cdr3_aa: CASSLAGTNNSPLHF

clone_size: NA
d_call: NA
v_call: TRBV10-2
j_call: TRBJ1-5
cdr3_nt: TGCGCCAGCAGTGACAAAACAAGCAATCAGCCCCAGCATTTT
cdr3_aa: CASSDKTSNQPQHF

clone_size: NA
d_call: TRBD1
v_call: TRBV20-1
j_call: TRBJ1-2
cdr3_nt: TGCAGTGCTAGTACCGGGACAGGGGGCCCAAGCTATGGCTACACCTTC
cdr3_aa: CSASTGTGGPSYGYTF

clone_size: NA
d_call: TRBD1
v_call: TRBV5-4
j_call: TRBJ1-2
cdr3_nt: TGTGCCAGCAGCTTCGGGACAGTCTACTCTAACTATGGCTACACCTTC
cdr3_aa: CASSFGTVYSNYGYTF

clone_size: NA
d_call: NA
v_call: TRBV7-9
j_call: TRBJ1-1
cdr3_nt: TGTGCCAGCAGCTTTGAACAATTCGGGGCTTTCTTT
cdr3_aa: CASSFEQFGAFF

clone_size: NA
d_call: NA
v_call: TRBV18
j_call: TRBJ2-3
cdr3_nt: TGTGCCAGCTCACCACGGGCGTTTTCAGATACGCAGTATTTT
cdr3_aa: CASSPRAFSDTQYF

clone_size: NA
d_call: NA
v_call: TRBV24-1
j_call: TRBJ2-2
cdr3_nt: TGTGCCACCTCTGCGGGTGGCACCGGGGAGCTGTTTTTT
cdr3_aa: CATSAGGTGELFF

clone_size: few
d_call: TRBD2
v_call: TRBV5-4
j_call: TRBJ2-1
cdr3_nt: TGTGCCAGCAGTCCGGCCCCTTTAGCGGGGGGCTTGTACAATGAGCAGTTCTTC
cdr3_aa: CASSPAPLAGGLYNEQFF

clone_size: NA
d_call: NA
v_call: TRBV7-3
j_call: TRBJ1-1
cdr3_nt: TGTGCCAGCAGCTTAAGAAGGGGCACTGAAGCTTTCTTT
cdr3_aa: CASSLRRGTEAFF

clone_size: NA
d_call: TRBD1
v_call: TRBV6-5
j_call: TRBJ1-2
cdr3_nt: TGTGCCAGCAGTTTCGGGACAGGGGGCGGCTACACCTTC
cdr3_aa: CASSFGTGGGYTF

clone_size: NA
d_call: TRBD1
v_call: TRBV4-3
j_call: TRBJ2-1
cdr3_nt: TGCGCCAGCAGCGCCGACAGGGGGTTATACAATGAGCAGTTCTTC
cdr3_aa: CASSADRGLYNEQFF

clone_size: NA
d_call: NA
v_call: TRBV7-9
j_call: TRBJ1-3
cdr3_nt: TGTGCCAGCAGCTCGACGGGAACTGGAAACACCATATATTTT
cdr3_aa: CASSSTGTGNTIYF

clone_size: NA
d_call: TRBD1
v_call: TRBV5-1
j_call: TRBJ1-6
cdr3_nt: TGCGCCAGCAGCACCACCTCGACAGGGAATAATTCACCCCTCCACTTT
cdr3_aa: CASSTTSTGNNSPLHF

clone_size: NA
d_call: TRBD1
v_call: TRBV18
j_call: TRBJ2-1
cdr3_nt: TGTGCCAGCTCACTACAGACAGGGGTTTCCTACAATGAGCAGTTCTTC
cdr3_aa: CASSLQTGVSYNEQFF

clone_size: NA
d_call: TRBD1
v_call: TRBV5-8
j_call: TRBJ2-4
cdr3_nt: TGTGCCAGCAAAACAGGGGTGGTGATGGCCAAAAACATTCAGTACTTC
cdr3_aa: CASKTGVVMAKNIQYF

clone_size: NA
d_call: NA
v_call: TRBV13
j_call: TRBJ2-7
cdr3_nt: TGTGCCAGCAGCCTCCCAGGACAGACCTACGAGCAGTACTTC
cdr3_aa: CASSLPGQTYEQYF

clone_size: NA
d_call: NA
v_call: TRBV11-2
j_call: TRBJ1-1
cdr3_nt: TGTGCCAGCAGCTTCGGCCGGAGTACTGAAGCTTTCTTT
cdr3_aa: CASSFGRSTEAFF

clone_size: NA
d_call: TRBD1
v_call: TRBV19
j_call: TRBJ2-4
cdr3_nt: TGTGCCAGTAGTATAGCCGGGACAGCCCTAAAGAAAAACATTCAGTACTTC
cdr3_aa: CASSIAGTALKKNIQYF

clone_size: NA
d_call: TRBD1
v_call: TRBV28
j_call: TRBJ1-2
cdr3_nt: TGTGCCAGCAGACCACAGGGGACGAACTATGGCTACACCTTC
cdr3_aa: CASRPQGTNYGYTF